The TCR beta chain under discussion was sequenced for a study of T cells in Graves' hyperthyroidism and ophthalmopathy. Study-level information: Any treatment followed the collection of peripheral blood at initial diagnosis.

Study-wide findings and caveats: Among clonotypes expanded in thyroid above 0.001, most were also found in blood. Researchers report that a 13 V-J model separated ophthalmopathy from stable hyperthyroidism.

Amplification of TCR beta CDR3 regions used RNA as the template. During a first-round RT-PCR of the TCR CDR3, the HTBI primer set was used. TCRdb called the multiplex PCR reads again in MiXCR, with one record for every CDR3 protein. This table has hundreds of thousands of distinct CDR3 sequences, around 16% appearing once. The CDR3 length is 17 residues. Trimming shortened V by 0 bases and J by 0 bases, and 15 bases separated the two germline ends. Per the germline V gene, CDR1 is SGHKS and CDR2 is YYEKEE (reference sequence). Many counts were recorded for this clonotype. Its cognate antigen is unknown.

The specimen sequenced was blood. The chain is built from TRBV5-5 and TRBJ1-2; no definite D call. This sequence was found in a woman between 40 and 50 years old with Graves' ophthalmopathy. CDR3 DNA sequence: TGTGCCAGCAGCTTGGCTACAGCTACTCGTTCTAACTATGGCTACACCTTC. Translating it yields CASSLATATRSNYGYTF.